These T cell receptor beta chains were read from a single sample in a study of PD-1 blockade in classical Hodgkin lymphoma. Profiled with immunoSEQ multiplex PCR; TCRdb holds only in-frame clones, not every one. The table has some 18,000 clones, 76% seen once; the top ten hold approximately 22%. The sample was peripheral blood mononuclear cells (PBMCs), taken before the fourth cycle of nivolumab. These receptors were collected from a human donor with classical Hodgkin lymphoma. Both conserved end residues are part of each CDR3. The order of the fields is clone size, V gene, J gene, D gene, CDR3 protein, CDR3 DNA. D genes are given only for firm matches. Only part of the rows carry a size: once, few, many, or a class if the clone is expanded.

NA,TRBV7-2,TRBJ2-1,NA,CASSFYGQNNEQFF,TGTGCCAGCAGCTTTTACGGACAAAACAATGAGCAGTTCTTC
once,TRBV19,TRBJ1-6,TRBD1,CASSIRGQGRSYNSPLHF,TGTGCCAGTAGTATTCGAGGACAGGGTCGTTCCTATAATTCACCCCTCCACTTT
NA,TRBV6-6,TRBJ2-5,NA,CASIKRGLSQETQYF,TGTGCCAGCATTAAGAGGGGATTGTCGCAAGAGACCCAGTACTTC
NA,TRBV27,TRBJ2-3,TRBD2,CASRLAGGPPDTQYF,TGTGCCAGCAGATTAGCGGGGGGGCCCCCAGATACGCAGTATTTT
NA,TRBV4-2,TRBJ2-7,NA,CASSLGPLVSESYEQYF,TGTGCCAGCAGCCTGGGACCGCTCGTGAGTGAGTCCTACGAGCAGTACTTC
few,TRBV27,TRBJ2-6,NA,CASSPSTFSGANVLTF,TGTGCCAGCAGTCCGTCTACATTCTCTGGGGCCAACGTCCTGACTTTC
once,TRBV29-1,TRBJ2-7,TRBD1,CSVEVRSGGEQYF,TGCAGCGTTGAAGTGCGTTCAGGGGGCGAGCAGTACTTC
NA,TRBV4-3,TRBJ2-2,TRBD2,CASSHTGTSGGPGELFF,TGCGCCAGCAGCCATACCGGGACTAGCGGGGGGCCCGGGGAGCTGTTTTTT
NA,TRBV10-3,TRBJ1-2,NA,CAISESRHYGYTF,TGTGCCATCAGTGAGTCCAGACACTATGGCTACACCTTC
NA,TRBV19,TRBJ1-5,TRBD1,CASSLRGGDQPQHF,TGTGCCAGTAGTCTCAGGGGGGGAGATCAGCCCCAGCATTTT
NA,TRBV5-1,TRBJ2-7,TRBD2,CASSFLAGALGYEQYF,TGCGCCAGCAGCTTCCTAGCGGGAGCCCTCGGGTACGAGCAGTACTTC
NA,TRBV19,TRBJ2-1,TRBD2,CASSIDRLAVYNEQFF,TGTGCCAGTAGTATAGACCGGCTAGCGGTCTACAATGAGCAGTTCTTC
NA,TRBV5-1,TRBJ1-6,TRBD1,CASSPDRVSYNSPLHF,TGCGCCAGCAGCCCAGACAGGGTCTCCTATAATTCACCCCTCCACTTT
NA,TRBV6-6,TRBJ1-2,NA,CASSYGGQATYGYTF,TGTGCCAGCAGTTACGGTGGGCAGGCAACCTATGGCTACACCTTC
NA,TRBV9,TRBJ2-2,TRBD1,CASSVGPTGMFSGELFF,TGTGCCAGCAGCGTGGGACCGACAGGGATGTTTTCCGGGGAGCTGTTTTTT
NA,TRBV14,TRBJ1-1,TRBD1,CASSHLPGRGPTEAFF,TGTGCCAGCAGCCATTTGCCTGGAAGGGGGCCCACTGAAGCTTTCTTT
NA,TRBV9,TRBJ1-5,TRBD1,CAPPIGGFDQPQHF,TGTGCCCCGCCAATAGGGGGCTTCGATCAGCCCCAGCATTTT
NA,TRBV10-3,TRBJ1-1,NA,CAISEWAGNTEAFF,TGTGCCATCAGTGAGTGGGCAGGGAACACTGAAGCTTTCTTT
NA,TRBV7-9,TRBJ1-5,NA,CASSSSHDLGQPQHF,TGTGCCAGCAGCTCCTCACATGATCTTGGTCAGCCCCAGCATTTT
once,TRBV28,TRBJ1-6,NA,CASSLGVNNSPLHF,TGTGCCAGCAGTTTGGGAGTCAATAATTCACCCCTCCACTTT
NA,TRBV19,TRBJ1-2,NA,CASSTPNPEAPTF,TGTGCCAGTAGTACCCCGAACCCCGAGGCCCCTACCTTC
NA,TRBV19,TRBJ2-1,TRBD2,CASSITSGVPEQFF,TGTGCCAGTAGCATAACTAGCGGGGTCCCTGAGCAGTTCTTC
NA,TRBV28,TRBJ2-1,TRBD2,CASCSLAGGLQEQFF,TGTGCCAGCTGCTCTCTAGCGGGGGGGCTGCAAGAGCAGTTCTTC
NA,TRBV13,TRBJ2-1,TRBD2,CASRRLGLAGDHYNEQFF,TGTGCCAGCAGGCGCCTCGGACTAGCGGGGGATCATTACAATGAGCAGTTCTTC
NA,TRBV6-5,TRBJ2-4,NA,CASSSSGLSGNIQYF,TGTGCCAGCAGTTCCTCGGGGCTTAGCGGAAACATTCAGTACTTC
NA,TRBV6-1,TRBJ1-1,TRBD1,CASTRGTMEAFF,TGTGCCAGTACCAGGGGGACTATGGAGGCTTTCTTT
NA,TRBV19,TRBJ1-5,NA,CASSIWTRSNQPQHF,TGTGCCAGTAGTATATGGACACGTAGCAATCAGCCCCAGCATTTT
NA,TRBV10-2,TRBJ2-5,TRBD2,CASSDRGGGGRETQYF,TGCGCCAGCAGTGACCGGGGGGGAGGTGGACGAGAGACCCAGTACTTC
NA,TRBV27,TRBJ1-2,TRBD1,CASSRQGSYGYTF,TGTGCCAGCAGTCGACAGGGGTCCTATGGCTACACCTTC
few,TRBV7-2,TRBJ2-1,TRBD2,CASSWTSGKAGEQFF,TGTGCCAGCAGCTGGACTAGCGGGAAGGCGGGCGAGCAGTTCTTC
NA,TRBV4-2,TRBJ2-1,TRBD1,CASSPRLQGNEQFF,TGTGCCAGCAGCCCAAGGTTACAGGGGAATGAGCAGTTCTTC
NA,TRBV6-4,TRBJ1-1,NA,CASSDLEGQAFF,TGTGCCAGCAGTGACCTCGAGGGACAAGCTTTCTTT
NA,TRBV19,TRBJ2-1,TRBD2,CASSIPTGGRVQFF,TGTGCCAGTAGTATACCGACTGGCGGGAGGGTGCAGTTCTTC
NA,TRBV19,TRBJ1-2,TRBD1,CASRTAGGYGYTF,TGTGCCAGTCGCACGGCAGGGGGCTATGGCTACACCTTC
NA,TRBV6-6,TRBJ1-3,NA,CASSYPERTGNTIYF,TGTGCCAGCAGTTACCCAGAGAGAACTGGAAACACCATATATTTT
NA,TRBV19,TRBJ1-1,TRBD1,CASSGTANTEAFF,TGTGCCAGTAGTGGGACAGCGAACACTGAAGCTTTCTTT
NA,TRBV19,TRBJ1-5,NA,CATHVLGVLGNQPQHF,TGTGCCACCCACGTGTTGGGAGTACTTGGCAATCAGCCCCAGCATTTT
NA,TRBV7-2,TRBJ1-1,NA,CASSQSYRQVEAFF,TGTGCCAGCAGCCAAAGTTACCGACAGGTAGAAGCTTTCTTT
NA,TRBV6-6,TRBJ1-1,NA,CASSNLVGEAFF,TGTGCCAGCAGCAACCTAGTTGGTGAAGCTTTCTTT
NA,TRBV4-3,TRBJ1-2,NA,CASSQDWGREGYTF,TGCGCCAGCAGCCAAGATTGGGGCAGGGAAGGCTACACCTTC
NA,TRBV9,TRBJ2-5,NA,CASSVDEGYGETQYF,TGTGCCAGCAGCGTAGATGAGGGGTACGGGGAGACCCAGTACTTC
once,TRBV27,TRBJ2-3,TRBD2,CASSFWGGTDTQYF,TGTGCCAGCAGTTTTTGGGGGGGAACAGATACGCAGTATTTT
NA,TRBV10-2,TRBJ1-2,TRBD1,CATVPDRGSYYGYTF,TGCGCCACAGTACCCGACAGGGGTTCTTACTATGGCTACACCTTC
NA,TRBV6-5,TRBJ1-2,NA,CASSYSGRGYTF,TGTGCCAGCAGTTACTCAGGGAGAGGCTACACCTTC
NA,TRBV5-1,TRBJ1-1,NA,CASSLIRPGQNTEAFF,TGCGCCAGCAGCTTGATCCGTCCGGGCCAGAACACTGAAGCTTTCTTT